These T cell receptor beta chains were read from a single sample in a study of cytomegalovirus exposure and HLA in healthy donors. Repertoires were generated with immunoSEQ multiplex PCR, while TCRdb's copy carries only in-frame clones and drops some. The sample lists over 75,000 clones; roughly 86% were seen once. The specimen sequenced was PBMCs. The receptor source for this set is a woman aged 18-30 years in good health and CMV-seropositive. Each CDR3 is given with its conserved first and last residue. D genes are given only for firm matches. Part of the rows lack a size; the others show once, few, many or a class for expanded clones.

TRBJ1-1 | TRBV18 | few | - | TGTGCCAGCTCACCTGGAGTGAACACTGAAGCTTTCTTT | CASSPGVNTEAFF
TRBJ2-7 | TRBV4-1 | - | - | TGCGCCAGCAGCCCAGGACAACCTTACTACGAGCAGTACTTC | CASSPGQPYYEQYF
TRBJ1-1 | TRBV7-8 | - | - | TGTGCCAGCAGCCGCTTCGCCTTCAGGCCTGAAGCTTTCTTT | CASSRFAFRPEAFF
TRBJ2-2 | TRBV9 | - | TRBD1 | TGTGCCAGCAGCGTATGGGACAGGAACACCGGGGAGCTGTTTTTT | CASSVWDRNTGELFF
TRBJ2-1 | TRBV28 | - | TRBD1 | TGTGCCAGCAGTATCGGACAGGGCTTATACAATGAGCAGTTCTTC | CASSIGQGLYNEQFF
TRBJ1-3 | TRBV5-1 | few | - | TGCGCCAGCAGCTCGGGACATCGGGACACCATATATTTT | CASSSGHRDTIYF
TRBJ2-5 | TRBV2 | once | - | TGTGCCAGCATACAGCCTTGGGAAGAGACCCAGTACTTC | CASIQPWEETQYF
TRBJ1-1 | TRBV28 | - | - | TGTGCCAGCCTGCCGGGAGGGAGAATTGCTTTCTTT | CASLPGGRIAFF
TRBJ2-5 | TRBV13 | few | - | TGTGCCAGCAGCTTGGACTACCAAGAGACCCAGTACTTC | CASSLDYQETQYF
TRBJ2-3 | TRBV7-8 | - | - | TGTGCCAGCAGCCCCCGGACGGGAACAGATACGCAGTATTTT | CASSPRTGTDTQYF
TRBJ2-7 | TRBV28 | - | - | TGTGCCAGCAGGCCCCCTAGCGCTGCCTACGAGCAGTACTTC | CASRPPSAAYEQYF
TRBJ2-7 | TRBV5-1 | few | - | TGCGCCAGCAGCGAACAAAGCGAGCAGTACTTC | CASSEQSEQYF
TRBJ2-7 | TRBV18 | - | TRBD1 | TGTGCCAGCTCACCCACAGGGGCCGAGCAGTACTTC | CASSPTGAEQYF
TRBJ2-2 | TRBV7-9 | - | - | TGTGCCAGCAGCTTATTCCAGGTGAACACCGGGGAGCTGTTTTTT | CASSLFQVNTGELFF